A single TCR beta chain is shown here with its context. The data belong to a study of cytomegalovirus exposure and HLA in healthy donors. Germline V gene data show CDR1 as SEHNR and CDR2 as FQNEAQ (reference sequence). The V end lost 2 bases, the J end lost 10 bases, and 9 bases lay between the germline ends. The CDR3 has 12 amino acids. Profiled with immunoSEQ multiplex PCR; TCRdb holds only in-frame clones, not every one. The sample has more than 90,000 clones; about nine tenths are singletons. This sequence originates from a man younger than 30 in good health and CMV-seropositive. The sequenced sample consisted of PBMCs. This chain links TRBV7-9 with TRBJ2-1; D is possibly TRBD2 (5 bases). The CDR3 loop is CASSLYGEEQFF. DNA for the CDR3: TGTGCCAGCAGCTTATACGGGGAGGAGCAGTTCTTC. The variable domain in full, with the rest retrieved from reference TRBV7-9 and TRBJ2-1, is DTGVSQNPRHKITKRGQNVTFRCDPISEHNRLYWYRQTLGQGPEFLTYFQNEAQLEKSRLLSDRFSAERPKGSFSTLEIQRTEQGDSAMYLCASSLYGEEQFFGPGTRLTVL.